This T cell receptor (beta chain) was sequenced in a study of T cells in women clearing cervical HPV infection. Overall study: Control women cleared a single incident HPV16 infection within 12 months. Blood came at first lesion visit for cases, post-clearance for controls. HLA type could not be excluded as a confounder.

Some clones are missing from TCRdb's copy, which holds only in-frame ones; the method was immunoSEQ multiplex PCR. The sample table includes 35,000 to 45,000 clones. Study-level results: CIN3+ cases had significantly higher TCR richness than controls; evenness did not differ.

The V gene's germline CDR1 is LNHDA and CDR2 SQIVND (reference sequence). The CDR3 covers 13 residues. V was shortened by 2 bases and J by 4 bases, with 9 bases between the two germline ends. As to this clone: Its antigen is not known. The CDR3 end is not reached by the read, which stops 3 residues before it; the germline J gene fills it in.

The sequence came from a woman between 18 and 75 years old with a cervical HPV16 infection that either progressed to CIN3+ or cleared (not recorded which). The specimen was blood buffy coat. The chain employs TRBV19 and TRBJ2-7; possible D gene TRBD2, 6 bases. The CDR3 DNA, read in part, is TGTGCCAGTAGTATAAAACTAGCTTACGAG. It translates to CASSIKLAYE. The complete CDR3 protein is CASSIKLAYEQYF.